The present T cell receptor (beta chain) was sequenced within a study of monozygotic twins with inflammatory bowel disease (dated by TCRdb to about 2019). Concerning the study at large: In total, approximately 28 monozygotic twin pairs made up the full study: 19 Danish pairs, all IBD-discordant, plus nine German pairs, of which four were IBD-concordant and five were IBD-discordant. Each individual had, on average, about 151 000 unique TCRalpha sequences and 181 000 unique TCRbeta sequences available for analysis. Disease-associated traits were sought mainly through comparisons between IBD patients and their genetically identical healthy co-twins within discordant pairs.

The CDR3 starts with the cysteine, ends with the phenylalanine, and has 15 residues. DNA was not recorded. CDR1 SEHNR and CDR2 FQNEAQ are derived from the germline V gene (reference sequence). Overall study outcomes, separate from this receptor: Because patients were on differing immunosuppressive treatments, the repertoires may have picked up extra background noise and inter-individual variability. Repertoire similarity did not differ between concordant and discordant twins, possibly due to limited statistical power. Compared with healthy twins, IBD patients had fewer clonotypes in common with other individuals, a difference most pronounced in patients showing signs of disease activity. TCRbeta repertoire diversity, by inverse Simpson index, was decreased in IBD patients compared with their healthy co-twins. Different T cell subtypes could not be distinguished in the analysis. No single strong signal or clonotype linked to IBD turned up in the results, so the idea that one exists was not supported.

The library was obtained by 5' RACE. For each TCR library, around 3,800 ng of total RNA was used. For each sample, cDNA synthesis with SMARTScribe reverse transcriptase was split into eight separate reactions. During cDNA synthesis, unique molecular identifiers containing a 6-nucleotide sample barcode were introduced by template switching. TCRalpha and TCRbeta cDNA was amplified by two nested PCRs of around 15 and 9 cycles, with bead purification after each PCR. Before amplification, cDNA was treated with uracil DNA-glycosylase and purified using the QIAquick PCR purification kit. The second PCR was the step at which Illumina TruSeq-compatible adapters and sample-specific barcodes were added. Library quality and concentration were checked on TapeStation and Qubit, and libraries were pooled at about 5 ng each. Pooled libraries were sequenced on an Illumina HiSeq2500 single-index Rapid Run with 2 x 100 bp reads and custom sequencing primers. For the original study's pipeline: UMI-based consensus assembly with MiGEC version 1.2.6 was used to correct PCR and sequencing errors. MiXCR version 2.1.1 was used for V(D)J alignment, clonotype assembly and CDR3 extraction. To normalise gene usage, clonotype sharing and MAIT/NKT TCR abundance, the top 1000, 10 000 and 20 000 clonotypes in each sample were analysed. After downsampling to 27 000 UMIs, diversity was calculated as the inverse Simpson index using the vegan R package. Paired Mann-Whitney U tests were applied to discordant twin pairs, with Benjamini-Hochberg correction for multiple testing. Based on TCRdb reprocessing of the reads, there is one entry per CDR3 protein sequence, and DNA is missing. The V and J calls and clone size are TCRdb's, not the authors'. The record for this sample contains roughly 160,000 distinct CDR3 sequences. Together, the top ten hold 2% to 2.5% of the sample.

A note on this clonotype: No cognate antigen has been identified for it.

From each donor, an approximately 2.3 ml peripheral blood sample was collected into PAXgene tubes and kept at -80 degrees C. Total RNA was isolated from whole blood with the PAXgene blood miRNA kit on an automated QIAcube, without T cell sorting. Peripheral blood from monozygotic twin pairs who were concordant or discordant for inflammatory bowel disease underwent deep TCRalpha and TCRbeta repertoire profiling using unique molecular barcoding. Smoking habits were recorded for all twin pairs, with individuals classified as current, former or never smokers. This TCR came from a human donor with ulcerative colitis or Crohn's disease, or a healthy co-twin of an affected twin (not recorded which). The chain couples TRBV7-9 to TRBJ1-1; TCRdb proposes TRBD1, but this gene call is untestable without DNA. Sequencing input: blood. The CDR3 protein is CASSLTGGFGTEAFF.